The present T cell receptor (beta chain) was sequenced within a study of technical replicates of blood from a few donors. The CDR3 sequence is 16 residues long. Trimming at V came to 5 bases and at J to 0 bases, leaving 5 bases not matched to a gene. Per germline, CDR1 KGHSH and CDR2 LQKENI. TCRdb's copy holds only in-frame clones and misses some; the assay was immunoSEQ multiplex PCR. The sample includes 12,000 or so clones, around 95% seen only once; the top ten take 6.3%. Sequences were obtained from PBMCs. The chain recombines TRBV18 with TRBJ2-1; TRBD2 agrees at 9 bases. The receptor comes from a human donor in good health. The CDR3 loop reads CASSSSGSISYNEQFF. In DNA form, the CDR3 reads TGTGCCAGCTCAAGTAGCGGGAGCATCTCCTACAATGAGCAGTTCTTC.